This entry describes one TCR beta chain. These data originate in a study of T cell changes during pregnancy in multiple sclerosis. V dropped 4 bases and J dropped 3; count of bases not matched to a gene: 2. The CDR3 covers 14 residues. The V gene's germline CDR1 is ENHRY and CDR2 SYGVKD. TCRdb keeps only in-frame clones here, not all; method: immunoSEQ multiplex PCR. The table lists tens of thousands of clones, more than 85% of them singletons. The gene calls are TRBV10-3 and TRBJ1-5; 8 bases align to TRBD1. The sequence was collected from a female donor with multiple sclerosis, enrolled in a pregnancy study. This material consisted of CD8+ T cells from peripheral blood mononuclear cells, taken in the third trimester of pregnancy. The CDR3 sequence: CAISGTGNNQPQHF. In nucleotides, the CDR3 is TGTGCCATCAGTGGGACAGGGAACAATCAGCCCCAGCATTTT.